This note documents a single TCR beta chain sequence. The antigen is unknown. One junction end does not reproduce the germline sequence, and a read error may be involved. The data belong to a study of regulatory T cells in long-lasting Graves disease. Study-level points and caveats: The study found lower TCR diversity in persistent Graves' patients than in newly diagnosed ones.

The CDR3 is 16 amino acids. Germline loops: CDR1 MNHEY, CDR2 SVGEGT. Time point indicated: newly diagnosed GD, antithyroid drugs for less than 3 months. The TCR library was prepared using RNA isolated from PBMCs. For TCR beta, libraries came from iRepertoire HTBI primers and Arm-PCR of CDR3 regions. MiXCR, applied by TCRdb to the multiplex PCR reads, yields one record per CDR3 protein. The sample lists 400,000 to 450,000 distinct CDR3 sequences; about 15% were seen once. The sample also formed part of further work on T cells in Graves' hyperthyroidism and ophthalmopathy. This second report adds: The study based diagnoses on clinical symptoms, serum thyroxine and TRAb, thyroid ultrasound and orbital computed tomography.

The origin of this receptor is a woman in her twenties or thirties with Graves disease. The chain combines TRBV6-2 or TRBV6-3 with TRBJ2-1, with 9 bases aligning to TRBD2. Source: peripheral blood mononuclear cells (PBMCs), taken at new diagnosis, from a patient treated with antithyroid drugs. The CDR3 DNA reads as TGTGCCAGCAGTTACCTGTCTAGCGGGGATAACAATGAGCAGCTCTTC. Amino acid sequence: CASSYLSSGDNNEQLF.